A single sample is the source of the 14 T cell receptor beta chains below, sequenced in a study of T cells in Graves' hyperthyroidism and ophthalmopathy. TCR beta CDR3 region amplification was performed from RNA transcripts. The HTBI primer set served for first-round RT-PCR of the TCR CDR3. TCRdb processed the multiplex PCR reads anew with MiXCR; each CDR3 protein has one entry. Of about 320,000 distinct CDR3 sequences in the sample, about 15% were seen once. The sequenced sample was blood. These TCRs come from a young man with Graves' hyperthyroidism.

This clonotype was detected ten times or more. This sequence joins TRBV11-2 and TRBJ1-1, with D perhaps matching TRBD1 (5 bases). The CDR3 runs to 14 residues. V was clipped by 4 bases and J by 4 bases, with 13 bases between them. Germline CDR1 and CDR2: SGHAT and FQNNGV. The CDR3 DNA reads TGTGCCAGCAGCTCCGACCAGGGAGGCACTGAAGCTTTCTTT. It translates to CASSSDQGGTEAFF.

Note on this clonotype: A much bigger clone sits one base away, suggesting this may be a read error. V and J are TRBV7-3 and TRBJ2-5; D not certain. CDR3 length: 14 residues. Per the germline V gene, CDR1 is SGHTA and CDR2 is FQGTGA. The germline V and J ends were trimmed by 5 bases and 5 bases, with 15 bases remaining between them. CDR3 loop: CASSIASTGETQYF. As DNA, the CDR3 is TGTGCCAGCAGCATAGCTTCGACCGGGGAGACCCAGTACTTC.

As concerns this clonotype: At one end, the junction sequence differs from germline, possibly due to a read error. The gene calls are TRBV12-3 or TRBV12-4 and TRBJ2-1, with D tentatively TRBD2 (6 bases). The CDR3 contains 15 residues. Here the CDR3 reads CASSLARDFYSEQFF. CDR3 nucleotide sequence: TGTGCCAGCAGTTTAGCTCGGGACTTCTACAGTGAGCAGTTCTTC.

The sample holds a few counts of this clonotype. This rearrangement joins TRBV7-8 to TRBJ2-2; maybe TRBD2 (6 bases). Germline loops: CDR1 SGHVS, CDR2 FQNEAQ. Between the trimmed V and J ends, which lost 2 bases and 3 bases, there was a span of 16 bases. The CDR3 has 17 amino acids. The CDR3 is CASSLPRDFSDTGELFF. The DNA of the CDR3 is TGTGCCAGCAGCTTACCGAGGGACTTTTCGGACACCGGGGAGCTGTTTTTT.

The CDR3 protein is CASRKGGGYIQYF. The CDR3 DNA reads as TGTGCCAGCAGAAAAGGAGGAGGGTACATTCAGTACTTC. The gene calls are TRBV13 and TRBJ2-4, with D possibly being TRBD2 (6 bases). CDR1 is PRHDT and CDR2 is FYEKMQ in the germline V gene (reference sequence). This CDR3 is 13 amino acids long. V was trimmed by 6 bases and J by 8 bases, leaving 14 bases between them.

Concerning this clonotype: A read error is possible here, since a much larger clone lies one base away. The V gene is TRBV5-8, the J gene TRBJ2-2; D might be TRBD1 (6 bases). Trimming stripped 4 bases from V and 6 bases from J, with 16 bases between. Germline V CDR1 and CDR2: SGHTS, YDEGEE. The CDR3 runs to 15 residues. CDR3 loop: CASSHRDINAGELFF. DNA for the CDR3: TGTGCCAGCAGCCACCGGGACATTAACGCCGGGGAGCTGTTTTTT.

This clonotype occurred many times. The chain couples TRBV29-1 to TRBJ2-5, with TRBD2 matching 12 bases. CDR1 is SQVTM and CDR2 is ANQGSEA in the germline V gene. There are 14 residues in the CDR3. Germline trimming cut 6 bases from V and 4 bases from J; bases unmatched to any gene: 6. The CDR3 coding sequence is TGCAGCGTATCGACTAGCGGGAGTGGAGAGACCCAGTACTTC. This encodes CSVSTSGSGETQYF.

This clonotype has a count of ten or more. V gene TRBV5-1 combines with J gene TRBJ2-1; the match to TRBD1 covers 7 bases. Per the germline V gene, CDR1 is SGHRS and CDR2 is YFSETQ. The CDR3 is 13 residues long. The J segment lost 13 bases and the V segment lost 1 base, leaving 8 bases of the junction unmatched. The DNA for the CDR3 is TGCGCCAGCAGCTTGACCTCCGGGACAGATCAGTTCTTC. Translated, it gives CASSLTSGTDQFF.

The genes are TRBV7-9 and TRBJ1-4; the D is unclear. This CDR3 has 15 amino acids. V gave up 2 bases and J gave up 5 bases, with 12 bases separating them. Germline lookup yields CDR1 SEHNR and CDR2 FQNEAQ (reference sequence). The CDR3 reads CASSLIPAPNEKLFF. Written as DNA, the CDR3 is TGTGCCAGCAGCTTAATACCGGCCCCCAATGAAAAACTGTTTTTT.

This clonotype was picked up a small number of times. This chain uses TRBV2 with TRBJ2-2; D is uncertain. Looked up from germline, CDR1 is SNHLY and CDR2 is FYNNEI. The CDR3 covers 14 residues. V shed 7 bases and J shed 4 bases, with 13 bases lying between them. The CDR3 DNA sequence: TGTGCCAGCACCCTTGGGTGGACCACCGGGGAGCTGTTTTTT. This gives the protein CASTLGWTTGELFF. Using reference TRBV2 and TRBJ2-2 for the parts outside the CDR3, the full variable domain is EPEVTQTPSHQVTQMGQEVILRCVPISNHLYFYWYRQILGQKVEFLVSFYNNEISEKSEIFDDQFSVERPDGSNFTLKIRSTKLEDSAMYFCASTLGWTTGELFFGEGSRLTVL.

This clonotype was seen ten or more times. This sequence joins TRBV5-1 and TRBJ1-6; 7 bases map to TRBD1. The CDR3 loop spans 15 amino acids. Germline CDR1 SGHRS, CDR2 YFSETQ. V shed 4 bases, J shed 9 bases, and the junction held 10 bases outside the gene matches. The CDR3 DNA follows: TGCGCCAGCAGCGGACAGGCCCAACAGGGTTCACCCCTCCACTTT. The encoded protein is CASSGQAQQGSPLHF.

This clonotype occurred a few times. V and J are TRBV25-1 and TRBJ2-3, with D perhaps given as TRBD1 or TRBD2 (6 bases each). The V end was cut by 2 bases, the J end by 14 bases, with 17 bases between. The length of the CDR3 is 13 residues. Germline V gives CDR1 MGHDK, CDR2 SYGVNS. CDR3 sequence reads: CASSETGRKGAYF. CDR3 coding DNA: TGTGCCAGCAGTGAAACAGGGAGGAAGGGAGCGTATTTT.

The chain uses TRBV5-5 and TRBJ2-3; 7 bases align to TRBD1. Looked up from germline, CDR1 is SGHKS and CDR2 is YYEKEE (reference sequence). There are 17 residues in the CDR3. Trimming at V came to 4 bases and at J to 1 base, leaving 12 bases not matched to a gene. CDR3 sequence: CASSVNRDSQRTDTQYF. In nucleotides, the CDR3 is TGTGCCAGCAGCGTCAACCGGGACAGCCAACGCACAGATACGCAGTATTTT.

The chain employs TRBV11-2 and TRBJ2-5; D unresolved. CDR1 is SGHAT, CDR2 FQNNGV, per germline. This CDR3 region has 13 residues. With 6 bases removed from V and 5 bases from J, the gap between germline ends came to 13 bases. CDR3: CASRPRVLETQYF. The CDR3 DNA sequence: TGTGCCAGCAGGCCACGGGTTCTGGAGACCCAGTACTTC.